The clone carrying this TCR beta chain was picked up a small number of times. The antigen is not known. The data derive from a study of vaccination and CD4 T cells after COVID-19. About the research overall: A CEFX pool, an HIV-1 Nef pool, or else no peptide went into the control cultures.

Deletions cut 3 bases from V and 1 base from J, with 6 bases between. Germline CDR1 reads MNHEY; CDR2 reads SMNVEV (reference sequence). The CDR3 extends over 13 amino acids. Treatment: approximately 9-day PBMC culture with coronavirus spike peptide pools or control peptides (ViraFEST assay). An Oncomine TCR Beta short-read assay was used to sequence the DNA from cultured CD4+ T cells. One entry per CDR3 protein, called by TCRdb with MiXCR from the PCR reads. This table has some 20,000 distinct CDR3 sequences, approximately 46% appearing once. V gene TRBV27 combines with J gene TRBJ1-2, with D hard to call. The receptor was derived from a human donor who had recovered from COVID-19. The sample consisted of CD4+ T cells from blood, cultured in vitro, taken before SARS-CoV-2 vaccination. Here the CDR3 DNA reads TGTGCCAGCAGTTTCAACAGTAACTATGGCTACACCTTC. It is translated as CASSFNSNYGYTF.